This passage covers 14 T cell receptor beta chains from one sample sequenced in a study of blood T cell repertoires in COVID-19. TCRdb's table, derived via immunoSEQ multiplex PCR, lists solely in-frame clones and lacks some. The data contain about 190,000 clones, around 84% of them singletons. Sequenced sample: peripheral blood. Receptors were obtained from a human donor in a cohort sampled during active COVID-19.

The chain carries TRBV19 and TRBJ2-1; D gene ambiguous. Germline CDR1 LNHDA, CDR2 SQIVND (reference sequence). The CDR3 spans 14 residues. Trimming cost V 5 bases and J 4 bases, with 12 bases left between them. CDR3 nucleotides: TGTGCCAGTAGTCGGCTGGGCCTGTACAATGAGCAGTTCTTC. It is translated as CASSRLGLYNEQFF.

The V gene is TRBV18, the J gene TRBJ2-3, with D unclear. CDR3 length equals 12 residues. Germline V gene sequence: CDR1 KGHSH, CDR2 LQKENI. Trimming removed 2 bases from V and 5 bases from J, with 5 bases in between. CDR3 protein: CASSPSGDTQYF. In DNA, the CDR3 is TGTGCCAGCTCACCATCCGGAGATACGCAGTATTTT.

The rearrangement uses TRBV29-1 and TRBJ2-5, with TRBD2 matching over 13 bases. Germline values: CDR1 SQVTM, CDR2 ANQGSEA. The ends lost 5 bases at V and 4 bases at J; junction bases unmatched: 4. The CDR3 has 14 residues. CDR3 DNA sequence: TGCAGCGTTACTGGACTAGCGGGGGTAGAGACCCAGTACTTC. It is translated as CSVTGLAGVETQYF.

This chain connects TRBV12-5 to TRBJ2-5, with D tentatively TRBD1 (5 bases). CDR1 is LGHNT, CDR2 FRNRAP, per germline. This CDR3 comprises 13 residues. V was trimmed by 6 bases and J by 3 bases, leaving 11 bases between them. The CDR3 reads CASGTGLEETQYF. The CDR3 nucleotides read TGTGCTAGTGGCACAGGTCTCGAAGAGACCCAGTACTTC.

The V call is TRBV11-2, the J call TRBJ2-7; 12 bases match TRBD2. After removal of 4 bases from V and 0 bases from J, the junction contained 10 bases not matched to a gene. The germline gives CDR1 SGHAT, CDR2 FQNNGV. The CDR3 length is 18 residues. CDR3 loop: CASSSGTSGPRSSYEQYV. CDR3 nucleotides: TGTGCCAGCAGCTCCGGGACTAGCGGGCCAAGGAGCTCCTACGAGCAGTACGTC.

This clone showed up just a few times. The chain has TRBV14 and TRBJ1-2; weak D call: TRBD1 (5 bases). CDR3 length: 14 amino acids. Per the germline V gene, CDR1 is SGHDN and CDR2 is FVKESK. V lost 4 bases to trimming and J lost 3 bases, with 12 bases between them. DNA for the CDR3: TGTGCCAGCAGCCGTGGGGCTCTGGACTATGGCTACACCTTC. This encodes CASSRGALDYGYTF.

Here the CDR3 DNA reads TGTGCCAGCAGTGAGGGGGCCCCCCTGAACACTGAAGCTTTCTTT. Its protein is CASSEGAPLNTEAFF. The V gene is TRBV2, the J gene TRBJ1-1, with a possible D match to TRBD1 (6 bases). The CDR3 totals 15 residues. The V and J ends lost 3 bases and 0 bases respectively, with 11 bases between them. CDR1 is SNHLY and CDR2 is FYNNEI in the germline V gene.

The rearrangement joins TRBV2 to TRBJ2-3, with 8 bases fitting TRBD2. The CDR3 runs 15 residues. V shed 7 bases, J shed 3 bases, and the junction held 9 bases outside the gene matches. CDR1 and CDR2 (germline): SNHLY, FYNNEI. The CDR3 region has the DNA TGTGCCAGCATGCGGACTAGCCCTATGACAGATACGCAGTATTTT. This translates into CASMRTSPMTDTQYF.

This clone was observed once. J is TRBJ2-1 and V is TRBV27; D is undetermined. Trimming removed 8 bases from V and 7 bases from J, with 18 bases in between. Per germline, CDR1 MNHEY and CDR2 SMNVEV (reference sequence). The CDR3 loop spans 14 amino acids. CDR3 in DNA: TGTGCCAGCGCACTCTCCCTAGTTTCAAATGAGCAGTTCTTC. It encodes CASALSLVSNEQFF.

The chain links TRBV29-1 to TRBJ2-7; 9 bases map to TRBD1. The junction had 11 bases not matched to a gene; V was cut back by 4 bases and J by 7 bases. Germline loops: CDR1 SQVTM, CDR2 ANQGSEA. The CDR3 totals 14 residues. The chain's CDR3 is CSVGNGDRAGEQYF. The CDR3 region has the DNA TGCAGCGTTGGGAATGGGGACAGGGCGGGGGAGCAGTACTTC.

J is TRBJ2-4 and V is TRBV27; TRBD1 is a possible D gene (5 bases). The V gene's germline CDR1 is MNHEY and CDR2 SMNVEV (reference sequence). V shed 6 bases and J shed 0 bases, with 15 bases lying between them. The CDR3 is made up of 16 amino acids. The CDR3 loop is CASRRWGKIAKNIQYF. In nucleotides, the CDR3 is TGTGCCAGCAGACGGTGGGGCAAGATAGCCAAAAACATTCAGTACTTC.

The rearrangement joins TRBV5-5 to TRBJ1-1; TRBD1 matches 7 bases. The CDR3 runs 16 residues. J gave up 0 bases and V 0 bases, and 5 bases lay outside the gene matches. Looked up from germline, CDR1 is SGHKS and CDR2 is YYEKEE (reference sequence). CDR3 nucleotides: TGTGCCAGCAGCTTGGGGCAGGGGGTCATGAACACTGAAGCTTTCTTT. It codes for CASSLGQGVMNTEAFF.

This clone was detected only once. The J gene is TRBJ1-4, the V gene TRBV19; possibly TRBD1 for D (5 bases). The CDR3 runs 15 residues. Germline V gene sequence: CDR1 LNHDA, CDR2 SQIVND (reference sequence). Between the trimmed V and J ends, which lost 9 bases and 4 bases, there was a span of 18 bases. For the CDR3, the DNA is TGTGCCAGCACCACAGGTGTAGGGGTTAATGAAAAACTGTTTTTT. Protein: CASTTGVGVNEKLFF.

This chain connects TRBV28 to TRBJ2-5; D possibly corresponds to TRBD1 (5 bases). The V gene lost 6 bases and the J gene lost 4 bases, with 12 bases spanning the gap. The CDR3 consists of 13 residues. Germline-derived CDR1 and CDR2 are MDHEN and SYDVKM. DNA for the CDR3: TGTGCCAGCAGATATAGGGGTACAGAGACCCAGTACTTC. Protein product: CASRYRGTETQYF.